A single sample is the source of the 28 T cell receptor beta chains below, sequenced in a study of blood T cell repertoires in COVID-19. Assay: immunoSEQ multiplex PCR; the TCRdb copy retains only in-frame clones and omits some. The sample includes 55,000 to 70,000 clones, more than 75% of them seen just once. The specimen sequenced was peripheral blood. Every receptor here comes from a man in his 60s with acute or convalescent COVID-19.

This chain links TRBV9 with TRBJ1-2; D gene uncertain. The CDR3 extends over 12 amino acids. V gave up 2 bases and J gave up 4 bases, with 6 bases separating them. CDR1 and CDR2 (germline): SGDLS, YYNGEE. This CDR3 reads CASSVSGYGYTF. CDR3 DNA: TGTGCCAGCAGCGTTTCGGGCTATGGCTACACCTTC.

The chain carries TRBV6-5 and TRBJ1-4, with 11 bases matching TRBD1. The germline V gene encodes CDR1 MNHEY and CDR2 SVGAGI. Trimming at V came to 4 bases and at J to 7 bases, leaving 5 bases not matched to a gene. This CDR3 spans 15 amino acids. The CDR3 DNA sequence: TGTGCCAGCAGTTGGACAGGGGGCGGTCGTGAAAAACTGTTTTTT. It codes for CASSWTGGGREKLFF.

The genes are TRBV2 and TRBJ1-4; TRBD1 is a possible D gene (6 bases). V lost 5 bases to trimming and J lost 5 bases, with 18 bases between them. CDR3 length: 16 residues. The germline gives CDR1 SNHLY, CDR2 FYNNEI. Written as DNA, the CDR3 is TGTGCCAGCAGTACCGGGGGGGGGCTGGCGAATGAAAAACTGTTTTTT. Its protein product is CASSTGGGLANEKLFF.

The chain uses TRBV4-1 and TRBJ2-1; 9 bases line up with TRBD2. The CDR3 has 16 residues. CDR1 and CDR2 (germline): MGHRA, YSYEKL. Trimming removed 1 base from V and 4 bases from J; junction bases left unmatched: 5. As DNA, the CDR3 is TGCGCCAGCAGCCAAGGATCGAGCGGGGGGTACAATGAGCAGTTCTTC. Translated: CASSQGSSGGYNEQFF.

With respect to this clone: A junction boundary mismatches the germline segment, possibly from a read error. The chain couples TRBV28 to TRBJ1-2; possibly TRBD1 for D (6 bases). The CDR3 totals 15 residues. Germline-derived CDR1 and CDR2 are MDHEN and SYDVKM. The CDR3, as DNA: TGTGCCAGCAGTTTTTCGGGGGGCGCAGCCTATCGCTACACCTTC. Translation gives CASSFSGGAAYRYTF.

The rearrangement joins TRBV18 to TRBJ1-2; the D is unclear. CDR1 and CDR2 (germline): KGHSH, LQKENI. Trimming removed 3 bases at V and 4 bases at J, with 3 bases between. The CDR3 is 11 residues long. CDR3 region: CASSPSYGYTF. The CDR3 DNA is TGTGCCAGCTCACCTAGCTATGGCTACACCTTC.

The V and J genes are TRBV25-1 and TRBJ1-2; D remains unclear. V lost 2 bases, J lost 3 bases, and 10 bases lay in between. This CDR3 has 14 amino acids. Germline CDR1 is MGHDK and CDR2 is SYGVNS. CDR3 sequence reads: CASSEGTDYYGYTF. CDR3 sequence (DNA): TGTGCCAGCAGTGAAGGAACAGATTACTATGGCTACACCTTC.

The chain combines TRBV10-3 with TRBJ1-1, with D perhaps TRBD1 (6 bases). The ends were cut back, 0 bases at V and 5 bases at J, with 13 bases in the middle. From germline, CDR1 is ENHRY and CDR2 SYGVKD. This CDR3 region has 15 residues. CDR3 sequence reads: CAISESGGRGTEAFF. The CDR3, as DNA: TGTGCCATCAGTGAGTCCGGGGGGCGAGGAACTGAAGCTTTCTTT.

A single count supports this clone. The rearrangement joins TRBV6-5 to TRBJ1-1; 7 bases are shared with TRBD1. Per germline, CDR1 MNHEY and CDR2 SVGAGI. With 6 bases clipped from V and 4 bases from J, the junction kept 2 bases outside the gene matches. This CDR3 region has 12 residues. The DNA of the CDR3 is TGTGCCAGCAGCCCAGGGGGCACTGAAGCTTTCTTT. Translating gives CASSPGGTEAFF.

CDR3 DNA: TGTGCCAGCAGCGTAGTCGGGACAGGGGGCCTCCGGGATACGCAGTATTTT. As protein: CASSVVGTGGLRDTQYF. The J gene is TRBJ2-3, the V gene TRBV9, with 12 bases fitting TRBD1. The germline V gene has CDR1 SGDLS and CDR2 YYNGEE. The CDR3 loop spans 17 amino acids. V shed 0 bases and J 6 bases; nucleotides not matched to a gene: 8.

This chain joins TRBV24-1 and TRBJ2-7, with 10 positions matching TRBD1. This CDR3 is 17 amino acids long. V lost 1 base, J lost 3 bases, and 8 bases stayed unmatched. The germline V gene has CDR1 KGHDR and CDR2 SFDVKD. The CDR3 DNA is TGTGCCACCAGTGATTTCCCGGGACAGGGGTTTCGCTACGAGCAGTACTTC. Translating gives CATSDFPGQGFRYEQYF.

The rearrangement joins TRBV11-3 to TRBJ2-2; D gene unclear. This CDR3 comprises 15 residues. Trimming pared 5 bases from V and 0 bases from J, leaving 10 bases between. Per germline, CDR1 SGHNT and CDR2 YENEEA. The CDR3 sequence: CASSPAASNTGELFF. DNA of the CDR3: TGTGCCAGCAGCCCCGCCGCGTCGAACACCGGGGAGCTGTTTTTT. The whole variable domain, remainder taken from reference TRBV11-3 and TRBJ2-2, is EAGVVQSPRYKIIEKKQPVAFWCNPISGHNTLYWYLQNLGQGPELLIRYENEEAVDDSQLPKDRFSAERLKGVDSTLKIQPAELGDSAVYLCASSPAASNTGELFFGEGSRLTVL.

This clone was seen a handful of times. The V gene is TRBV29-1, the J gene TRBJ1-1; a possible D gene is TRBD1 (6 bases). CDR3 length: 11 amino acids. The germline V and J ends were trimmed by 4 bases and 11 bases, with 14 bases remaining between them. The V gene's germline CDR1 is SQVTM and CDR2 ANQGSEA. The CDR3 coding sequence is TGCAGCGTTGTGGGGGCAGGGGATGCTTTCTTT. This codes for CSVVGAGDAFF.

The chain couples TRBV7-6 to TRBJ1-1, with 7 positions matching TRBD1. With V trimmed by 1 base and J by 1 base, 3 bases remained unmatched. Germline CDR1 SGHVS, CDR2 FNYEAQ. The CDR3 is made up of 15 amino acids. This chain's CDR3 is CASSLEAGGNTEAFF. CDR3 DNA: TGTGCCAGCAGCTTAGAGGCAGGGGGGAACACTGAAGCTTTCTTT.

This clone was found once. The chain joins TRBV7-2 to TRBJ1-2; D is ambiguous. The CDR3 contains 15 residues. V lost 6 bases to trimming and J lost 0 bases, with 14 bases between them. Germline V gives CDR1 SGHTA, CDR2 FQGNSA. CDR3 sequence reads: CASSRTPAANYGYTF. Written as DNA, the CDR3 is TGTGCCAGCAGTCGCACCCCGGCGGCTAACTATGGCTACACCTTC.

The V gene is TRBV4-3, the J gene TRBJ1-2; possible D gene TRBD1, 6 bases. CDR3 length equals 15 residues. V lost 1 base and J 5 bases, leaving 14 bases between the germline ends. CDR1 is LGHNA and CDR2 is YSLEER in the germline V gene. The CDR3 DNA reads TGCGCCAGCAGCCAAGGGTCAGGGGATTGGTATGGCTACACCTTC. Its protein is CASSQGSGDWYGYTF.

V is TRBV11-2 and J is TRBJ1-5; 7 bases fit TRBD1. The CDR3 length is 13 residues. Trimming removed 5 bases from V and 5 bases from J; junction bases left unmatched: 3. Germline V lookup: CDR1 SGHAT, CDR2 FQNNGV. The DNA for the CDR3 is TGTGCCAGCAGCACGCAGGGGGATCAGCCCCAGCATTTT. Amino acid sequence: CASSTQGDQPQHF.

The chain joins TRBV11-3 to TRBJ1-3, with D maybe TRBD1 (6 bases). Trimming cost V 0 bases and J 1 base, with 7 bases left between them. The CDR3 runs to 15 residues. CDR1 is SGHNT and CDR2 is YENEEA in the germline V gene. CDR3 sequence reads: CASSLEGASGNTIYF. The DNA for the CDR3 is TGTGCCAGCAGCTTAGAGGGGGCGTCTGGAAACACCATATATTTT. Full variable domain (remainder filled in from reference TRBV11-3 and TRBJ1-3): EAGVVQSPRYKIIEKKQPVAFWCNPISGHNTLYWYLQNLGQGPELLIRYENEEAVDDSQLPKDRFSAERLKGVDSTLKIQPAELGDSAVYLCASSLEGASGNTIYFGEGSWLTVV.

This clone was observed a handful of times. The rearrangement joins TRBV5-8 to TRBJ1-1, with TRBD1 as a possible D gene (5 bases). This CDR3 contains 16 residues. Trimming pared 3 bases from V and 0 bases from J, leaving 15 bases between. Germline values: CDR1 SGHTS, CDR2 YDEGEE. The CDR3 here is CASSWGGGNVNTEAFF. Here the CDR3 DNA reads TGTGCCAGCAGCTGGGGTGGGGGGAATGTGAACACTGAAGCTTTCTTT.

The gene calls are TRBV7-9 and TRBJ2-2; a weak D match, TRBD2 (6 bases). The CDR3 covers 13 residues. Germline V lookup: CDR1 SEHNR, CDR2 FQNEAQ (reference sequence). The germline V and J ends were trimmed by 10 bases and 1 base, with 10 bases remaining between them. In DNA, the CDR3 is TGTGCCATCACCGGGAGGAACACCGGGGAGCTGTTTTTT. Translating gives CAITGRNTGELFF.

The chain employs TRBV7-2 and TRBJ1-1; no clear D gene. V gave up 1 base and J gave up 1 base, with 7 bases separating them. The CDR3 runs 14 residues. Germline values: CDR1 SGHTA, CDR2 FQGNSA. The DNA of the CDR3 is TGTGCCAGCAGCTTAGGGCGGGGGAACACTGAAGCTTTCTTT. Amino acids: CASSLGRGNTEAFF.

The rearrangement joins TRBV24-1 to TRBJ2-5; 7 nucleotides align to TRBD2. There are 15 residues in the CDR3. The germline V gene encodes CDR1 KGHDR and CDR2 SFDVKD. The junction had 2 bases not matched to a gene; V was cut back by 1 base and J by 1 base. Here the CDR3 reads CATSDFGGGQETQYF. In DNA form, the CDR3 reads TGTGCCACCAGTGATTTTGGGGGGGGCCAAGAGACCCAGTACTTC.

CDR3 loop: CASSRPGVMGYEQYF. CDR3 sequence (DNA): TGTGCCAGCAGCCGGCCCGGGGTAATGGGATACGAGCAGTACTTC. The chain links TRBV27 to TRBJ2-7, with TRBD2 as a possible D gene (5 bases). V lost 6 bases and J 4 bases, leaving 19 bases between the germline ends. Germline CDR1 and CDR2: MNHEY and SMNVEV (reference sequence). The CDR3 length is 15 residues.

This chain links TRBV2 with TRBJ1-1, with D possibly TRBD1 on 6 matching bases. With 7 bases removed from V and 0 bases from J, the gap between germline ends came to 15 bases. Per the germline V gene, CDR1 is SNHLY and CDR2 is FYNNEI. There are 15 residues in the CDR3. CDR3 nucleotides: TGTGCCAGCACTCTTAGTACAGGGATGAACACTGAAGCTTTCTTT. It specifies CASTLSTGMNTEAFF. Supplemented by reference TRBV2 and TRBJ1-1, the full variable domain reads EPEVTQTPSHQVTQMGQEVILRCVPISNHLYFYWYRQILGQKVEFLVSFYNNEISEKSEIFDDQFSVERPDGSNFTLKIRSTKLEDSAMYFCASTLSTGMNTEAFFGQGTRLTVV.

The rearrangement joins TRBV19 to TRBJ1-3; the D gene is possibly TRBD1 (5 bases). The V and J ends lost 5 bases and 7 bases respectively, with 15 bases between them. Germline V gene sequence: CDR1 LNHDA, CDR2 SQIVND (reference sequence). The CDR3 contains 14 residues. The CDR3: CASSPRDSANTIYF. CDR3 in DNA: TGTGCCAGTAGTCCACGGGACTCTGCGAACACCATATATTTT.

The chain uses TRBV5-1 and TRBJ1-6, with a tentative D call TRBD1 (6 bases). Germline V gene lookup returns CDR1 SGHRS and CDR2 YFSETQ. This CDR3 spans 16 amino acids. V lost 1 base and J lost 5, with 13 bases in between. The CDR3 DNA is TGCGCCAGCAGCTTGCAGGGGCAGGGAAATAATTCACCCCTCCACTTT. Translating it yields CASSLQGQGNNSPLHF. Using reference TRBV5-1 and TRBJ1-6 for the parts outside the CDR3, the full variable domain is KAGVTQTPRYLIKTRGQQVTLSCSPISGHRSVSWYQQTPGQGLQFLFEYFSETQRNKGNFPGRFSGRQFSNSRSEMNVSTLELGDSALYLCASSLQGQGNNSPLHFGNGTRLTVT.

This clone has a handful of counts. This chain connects TRBV9 to TRBJ2-7; D gene unclear. The CDR3 consists of 15 residues. CDR1 and CDR2 from the germline V gene are SGDLS and YYNGEE. V was shortened by 4 bases and J by 4 bases, with 18 bases between the two germline ends. The CDR3 DNA is TGTGCCAGCAGCTCACGAGACTGGGTTGGGTACGAGCAGTACTTC. Protein sequence: CASSSRDWVGYEQYF.

This rearrangement joins TRBV21-1 to TRBJ2-1; the D call in the table, TRBD2, was not verified against the DNA. TRBV21-1 is noted as a pseudogene. There are 17 residues in the CDR3. The CDR3 bases are TGTGCCAGCAGGACTCGCCCCCGGATCAGCGGGGCGGTCTCTCAGTTCTTC. Translation gives CASRTRPRISGAVSQFF.